This T cell receptor (beta chain) was identified in a study of PD-1 blockade in classical Hodgkin lymphoma. Assay used: immunoSEQ multiplex PCR; TCRdb lists only in-frame clones, some missing. The sample shows around 42,000 clones, under 75% of them seen only once. About this clone: Its antigen is currently unknown.

Whole-study results and caveats: Compared with baseline, CD4+ but not CD8+ TCR diversity had risen significantly by C4D1. Newly diagnosed patients were reported to exhibit reduced baseline TCR diversity relative to healthy donors. Possible causes of repertoire differences, disease activity or prior therapy, remain undefined. Baseline diversity was lower in partial responders and progressors than complete responders.

Each patient's relapse followed autologous stem cell transplantation, and brentuximab vedotin exposure varied. The sample in question was peripheral blood mononuclear cells (PBMCs), obtained at baseline. The sequence was obtained from a human donor with classical Hodgkin lymphoma.

The CDR3, as DNA: TGTGCCAGCAGGGGACAGGGGCCACACGTGGCTTTCTTT. Protein product: CASRGQGPHVAFF. The gene calls are TRBV6-5 and TRBJ1-1; 10 positions agree with TRBD1. The CDR3 length is 13 residues. V was pared by 6 bases and J by 11 bases, with 9 bases of the junction left unmatched. Germline V gives CDR1 MNHEY, CDR2 SVGAGI.